One sample yielded the 32 T cell receptor beta chains listed below, sequenced in a study of cytomegalovirus exposure and HLA in healthy donors. Vbeta (60) and Jbeta (13) primers were used in the PCR. Produced via immunoSEQ multiplex PCR; TCRdb's table is partial and in-frame only. The data hold some 190,000 clones, with 87% observed a single time. Source material: PBMCs. The receptors derive from a boy between 2 and 15 years old in good health and CMV-seronegative.

J is TRBJ1-2 and V is TRBV7-9; tentative D call: TRBD1 (6 bases). This CDR3 is built from 14 residues. Germline CDR1 and CDR2: SEHNR and FQNEAQ (reference sequence). The V end lost 1 base, the J end lost 5 bases, and 11 bases lay between the germline ends. CDR3 in amino acids: CASSLVGQQYGYTF. As DNA, the CDR3 is TGTGCCAGCAGCTTAGTTGGACAGCAGTATGGCTACACCTTC. Full variable domain (rest looked up from reference TRBV7-9 and TRBJ1-2): DTGVSQNPRHKITKRGQNVTFRCDPISEHNRLYWYRQTLGQGPEFLTYFQNEAQLEKSRLLSDRFSAERPKGSFSTLEIQRTEQGDSAMYLCASSLVGQQYGYTFGSGTRLTVV.

V is TRBV28 and J is TRBJ1-2, with 10 bases that match TRBD1. The junction had 5 bases not matched to a gene; V was cut back by 5 bases and J by 2 bases. This CDR3 is 15 amino acids long. Germline V gene sequence: CDR1 MDHEN, CDR2 SYDVKM. The CDR3 spells CASSRRTGGNYGYTF. CDR3 nucleotide sequence: TGTGCCAGCAGTCGCCGGACAGGGGGGAACTATGGCTACACCTTC.

The V and J genes are TRBV30 and TRBJ2-7, with 8 nucleotides matching TRBD1. The CDR3 is 13 amino acids. J was trimmed by 6 bases and V by 5 bases; bases with no gene match: 9. From germline, CDR1 is GTSNPN and CDR2 SVGIG (reference sequence). Written as DNA, the CDR3 is TGTGCCTGGGGTCCCGGGACAGGAGCCGAGCAGTACTTC. Translating it yields CAWGPGTGAEQYF.

The chain recombines TRBV28 with TRBJ2-7, with 7 positions matching TRBD1. Looked up from germline, CDR1 is MDHEN and CDR2 is SYDVKM. The CDR3 sequence is 15 residues long. After removal of 4 bases from V and 1 base from J, the junction contained 7 bases not matched to a gene. CDR3 nucleotide sequence: TGTGCCAGCAGTTCCCTTAGGGGGCGTTCCTACGAGCAGTACTTC. Translating gives CASSSLRGRSYEQYF.

The chain joins TRBV28 to TRBJ2-3, with 7 bases that match TRBD1. The germline V gene has CDR1 MDHEN and CDR2 SYDVKM. This CDR3 spans 15 amino acids. V was pared by 6 bases and J by 5 bases, with 11 bases of the junction left unmatched. CDR3 sequence (DNA): TGTGCCAGCAGCCGCGTCGACAGGGTTGTAGATACGCAGTATTTT. It is translated as CASSRVDRVVDTQYF.

CDR3 protein: CASSLISGTGTDTQYF. CDR3 coding DNA: TGCGCCAGCAGCTTAATATCGGGAACCGGCACAGATACGCAGTATTTT. This rearrangement joins TRBV5-1 to TRBJ2-3; TRBD2 might be the D (5 bases). V lost 2 bases to trimming and J lost 1 base, with 14 bases between them. From germline, CDR1 is SGHRS and CDR2 YFSETQ. The CDR3 is 16 amino acids.

CDR3 loop: CASSLSPGYQETQYF. CDR3 coding DNA: TGCGCCAGCAGCTTGAGTCCCGGGTACCAAGAGACCCAGTACTTC. The chain recombines TRBV5-1 with TRBJ2-5, with no clear D. The germline V gene has CDR1 SGHRS and CDR2 YFSETQ. V was shortened by 1 base and J by 0 bases, with 10 bases between the two germline ends. This CDR3 is built from 15 residues.

This chain links TRBV6-1 with TRBJ1-2; 10 nucleotides agree with TRBD1. Germline lookup yields CDR1 MNHNS and CDR2 SASEGT. V was pared by 4 bases and J by 2 bases, with 1 base of the junction left unmatched. The CDR3 is 14 amino acids. The CDR3 region has the DNA TGTGCCAGCAGTGGACAGGGGGCGAACTATGGCTACACCTTC. Its translation is CASSGQGANYGYTF.

V usage is TRBV4-1 and J usage is TRBJ2-7; TRBD1 matches at 9 bases. With V trimmed by 6 bases and J by 5 bases, 8 bases remained unmatched. Germline lookup yields CDR1 MGHRA and CDR2 YSYEKL. This CDR3 has 14 amino acids. CDR3 sequence: CASSPGQGKDEQYF. CDR3 DNA sequence: TGCGCCAGCAGTCCCGGACAGGGGAAAGACGAGCAGTACTTC.

The sample holds one count of this clone. The chain combines TRBV10-3 with TRBJ1-4; 7 bases map to TRBD1. The CDR3 totals 14 residues. The J segment lost 3 bases and the V segment lost 4 bases, leaving 2 bases of the junction unmatched. Germline V gives CDR1 ENHRY, CDR2 SYGVKD. CDR3: CAISAGQANEKLFF. The CDR3 DNA is TGTGCCATCAGTGCCGGACAGGCTAATGAAAAACTGTTTTTT.

As to this clone: Within the sample, other DNA sequences also encode this same CDR3. The V gene is TRBV27, the J gene TRBJ1-6, with TRBD1 identical over 8 bases. V gave up 4 bases and J gave up 7 bases; unmatched junction bases: 9. CDR1 MNHEY and CDR2 SMNVEV come from the germline V gene (reference sequence). The CDR3 is 16 residues long. CDR3 nucleotides: TGTGCCAGCAGTTCCCAAGCCGGGACAGGCAATTCACCCCTCCACTTT. Translated: CASSSQAGTGNSPLHF.

The sample holds a few counts of this clone. This rearrangement joins TRBV6-1 to TRBJ2-7; weak D call: TRBD1 (5 bases). The germline V and J ends were trimmed by 3 bases and 2 bases, with 11 bases remaining between them. The CDR3 consists of 14 residues. CDR1 MNHNS and CDR2 SASEGT come from the germline V gene. In DNA, the CDR3 is TGTGCCAGCAGTGACACAGGAACTCCCTACGAGCAGTACTTC. Translation gives CASSDTGTPYEQYF.

The rearrangement uses TRBV5-4 and TRBJ2-3; TRBD2 matches at 9 bases. The CDR3 loop spans 18 amino acids. The J segment lost 6 bases and the V segment lost 0 bases, leaving 14 bases of the junction unmatched. In germline, CDR1 is SGHNT, CDR2 YYREEE (reference sequence). CDR3 region: CASSLGRLSAGGADTQYF. CDR3 nucleotide sequence: TGTGCCAGCAGCTTGGGGCGCCTATCAGCGGGGGGAGCCGATACGCAGTATTTT.

The gene calls are TRBV14 and TRBJ2-7, with 11 bases matching TRBD2. The CDR3 totals 15 residues. The V segment lost 2 bases and the J segment 5 bases; nucleotides outside the gene matches: 5. Looked up from germline, CDR1 is SGHDN and CDR2 is FVKESK. In nucleotides, the CDR3 is TGTGCCAGCAGCCAATTAGCGGGAGGGCCTGACGAGCAGTACTTC. It yields the protein CASSQLAGGPDEQYF.

The rearrangement uses TRBV23-1 and TRBJ1-1; no reliable D call. TRBV23-1 is reported as an ORF; its role is uncertain. This CDR3 contains 11 residues. The CDR3 here is CGPTPGTEAFF. The CDR3 DNA is TGCGGGCCTACCCCAGGAACTGAAGCTTTCTTT.

This clone was found a few times. The rearrangement uses TRBV19 and TRBJ1-2; TRBD1 aligns across 9 bases. From germline, CDR1 is LNHDA and CDR2 SQIVND (reference sequence). The CDR3 loop spans 14 amino acids. The J segment lost 6 bases and the V segment lost 11 bases, leaving 13 bases of the junction unmatched. The CDR3 DNA reads TGTGCCTGCCGGATGGGGACAGGGTGGGATGGCTACACCTTC. Amino acids: CACRMGTGWDGYTF.

V and J are TRBV15 and TRBJ1-1; perhaps TRBD1 as D (6 bases). The V and J ends lost 9 bases and 1 base respectively, with 18 bases between them. This CDR3 is built from 15 residues. CDR1 and CDR2 from the germline V gene are LNHNV and YYDKDF (reference sequence). CDR3 loop: CATVLAGAPNTEAFF. In DNA form, the CDR3 reads TGTGCCACGGTTCTCGCAGGGGCGCCGAACACTGAAGCTTTCTTT.

The V call is TRBV28, the J call TRBJ2-7; 9 positions match TRBD1. The CDR3 length is 16 residues. V shed 3 bases, J shed 1 base, and the junction held 7 bases outside the gene matches. Per the germline V gene, CDR1 is MDHEN and CDR2 is SYDVKM. The CDR3 DNA follows: TGTGCCAGCAGTTTTTTGACGGGACAGGGTTCCTACGAGCAGTACTTC. As protein: CASSFLTGQGSYEQYF. Complete variable domain (other parts from reference TRBV28 and TRBJ2-7): DVKVTQSSRYLVKRTGEKVFLECVQDMDHENMFWYRQDPGLGLRLIYFSYDVKMKEKGDIPEGYSVSREKKERFSLILESASTNQTSMYLCASSFLTGQGSYEQYFGPGTRLTVT.

The genes are TRBV28 and TRBJ2-7; D is possibly TRBD2 (5 bases). The CDR3 is 13 amino acids. Germline V lookup: CDR1 MDHEN, CDR2 SYDVKM. The V end lost 4 bases, the J end lost 2 bases, and 9 bases lay between the germline ends. As DNA, the CDR3 is TGTGCCAGCAGTTCTCACGGGGCCTACGAGCAGTACTTC. It encodes CASSSHGAYEQYF.

The chain employs TRBV5-6 and TRBJ1-2, with a possible D match to TRBD1 (6 bases). Trimming removed 1 base at V and 10 bases at J, with 17 bases between. The length of the CDR3 is 14 residues. CDR1 is SGHDT, CDR2 YYEEEE, per germline. CDR3 sequence: CASSLSRARGDYTF. The CDR3 region has the DNA TGTGCCAGCAGCTTGTCCAGGGCCAGGGGTGACTACACCTTC.

This clone was seen only once. This sequence joins TRBV28 and TRBJ1-1; the D is unclear. The germline CDR1 and CDR2 sequences are MDHEN and SYDVKM. CDR3 length: 16 residues. Deletions cut 3 bases from V and 5 bases from J, with 19 bases between. The CDR3 protein is CASSFRRETWRTEAFF. CDR3 nucleotide sequence: TGTGCCAGCAGTTTCAGGCGGGAGACTTGGAGGACTGAAGCTTTCTTT. Full variable domain (rest looked up from reference TRBV28 and TRBJ1-1): DVKVTQSSRYLVKRTGEKVFLECVQDMDHENMFWYRQDPGLGLRLIYFSYDVKMKEKGDIPEGYSVSREKKERFSLILESASTNQTSMYLCASSFRRETWRTEAFFGQGTRLTVV.

This chain uses TRBV6-5 with TRBJ2-1, with a tentative D call TRBD1 (5 bases). Germline V gene lookup returns CDR1 MNHEY and CDR2 SVGAGI. With 7 bases removed from V and 9 bases from J, the gap between germline ends came to 19 bases. The CDR3 sequence is 14 residues long. In DNA, the CDR3 is TGTGCCAGCACCCACCCGGCAGGGTGGGGTGAGCAGTTCTTC. Amino acids: CASTHPAGWGEQFF.

CDR3 residues: CASSEPTGNTEAFF. The DNA for the CDR3 is TGTGCCAGCAGTGAGCCCACAGGGAACACTGAAGCTTTCTTT. This chain connects TRBV6-1 to TRBJ1-1; D is perhaps TRBD1 (5 bases). V was pared by 3 bases and J by 1 base, with 9 bases between. The CDR3 consists of 14 residues. Germline V gene sequence: CDR1 MNHNS, CDR2 SASEGT.

Turning to this clone: This CDR3 is also generated by other DNA sequences in the sample. The chain joins TRBV5-1 to TRBJ2-5; the D gene is possibly TRBD1 (6 bases). Trimming removed 1 base at V and 3 bases at J, with 7 bases between. The length of the CDR3 is 13 residues. Germline assignment: CDR1 SGHRS and CDR2 YFSETQ. For the CDR3, the DNA is TGCGCCAGCAGCTTGTCAGGGGAAGAGACCCAGTACTTC. This gives the protein CASSLSGEETQYF.

The V call is TRBV19, the J call TRBJ2-1; 7 positions agree with TRBD1. The CDR3 is made up of 13 amino acids. The V gene end was trimmed by 3 bases and the J gene end by 6 bases; junction bases not matched to a gene: 2. Germline CDR1 LNHDA, CDR2 SQIVND (reference sequence). Here the CDR3 reads CASSIRGRNEQFF. CDR3 in DNA: TGTGCCAGTAGTATTAGGGGGCGCAATGAGCAGTTCTTC.

This clone occurred a few times. The chain recombines TRBV6-5 with TRBJ1-3; D is unclear. Germline V gene lookup returns CDR1 MNHEY and CDR2 SVGAGI. There are 12 residues in the CDR3. V was trimmed by 7 bases and J by 0 bases, leaving 4 bases between them. The CDR3 DNA reads TGTGCCAGCACTTCCTCTGGAAACACCATATATTTT. This translates into CASTSSGNTIYF.

This clone was seen a single time. V is TRBV5-1 and J is TRBJ2-2, with 8 bases lining up with TRBD1. CDR3 size: 15 residues. CDR1 is SGHRS, CDR2 YFSETQ, per germline. The junction had 2 bases not matched to a gene; V was cut back by 3 bases and J by 1 base. The CDR3 DNA reads TGCGCCAGCAGCTCGGGGACAGGGAACACCGGGGAGCTGTTTTTT. The encoded protein is CASSSGTGNTGELFF.

J is TRBJ1-1 and V is TRBV4-2; weak D call: TRBD1 (6 bases). Trimming removed 0 bases from V and 11 bases from J, with 10 bases in between. CDR3 size: 12 residues. Germline V gene lookup returns CDR1 LGHNA and CDR2 YNFKEQ. The CDR3 DNA reads as TGTGCCAGCAGCCAAGAAAGGGGGGGGGCTTTCTTT. Translating it yields CASSQERGGAFF.

V gene TRBV10-2 combines with J gene TRBJ2-1, with 8 bases matching TRBD2. J gave up 3 bases and V 7 bases, and 5 bases lay outside the gene matches. The CDR3 length is 14 residues. Germline values: CDR1 WSHSY, CDR2 SAAADI. This chain's CDR3 is CASTGGELYNEQFF. In DNA, the CDR3 is TGCGCCAGCACCGGGGGGGAGCTCTACAATGAGCAGTTCTTC.

V is TRBV11-2 and J is TRBJ2-7; 8 nucleotides line up with TRBD2. Germline loops: CDR1 SGHAT, CDR2 FQNNGV. The junction had 0 bases not matched to a gene; V was cut back by 5 bases and J by 3 bases. There are 12 residues in the CDR3. The CDR3 loop is CASSTSGYEQYF. In nucleotides, the CDR3 is TGTGCCAGCAGCACTAGCGGCTACGAGCAGTACTTC.

The chain employs TRBV7-2 and TRBJ2-3; 11 positions agree with TRBD2. V lost 1 base and J lost 5; bases outside the gene matches: 5. Germline loops: CDR1 SGHTA, CDR2 FQGNSA. This CDR3 has 16 residues. The CDR3 DNA is TGTGCCAGCAGCTTAGGTGTACTAGCGGGAGTAGATACGCAGTATTTT. It translates to CASSLGVLAGVDTQYF.

This sequence joins TRBV18 and TRBJ2-5, with TRBD2 as a possible D gene (6 bases). Trimming stripped 4 bases from V and 3 bases from J, with 9 bases between. This CDR3 region has 13 residues. Germline-derived CDR1 and CDR2 are KGHSH and LQKENI. CDR3 DNA: TGTGCCAGCTCACGAGGCGGGGAAGAGACCCAGTACTTC. This sequence encodes CASSRGGEETQYF.